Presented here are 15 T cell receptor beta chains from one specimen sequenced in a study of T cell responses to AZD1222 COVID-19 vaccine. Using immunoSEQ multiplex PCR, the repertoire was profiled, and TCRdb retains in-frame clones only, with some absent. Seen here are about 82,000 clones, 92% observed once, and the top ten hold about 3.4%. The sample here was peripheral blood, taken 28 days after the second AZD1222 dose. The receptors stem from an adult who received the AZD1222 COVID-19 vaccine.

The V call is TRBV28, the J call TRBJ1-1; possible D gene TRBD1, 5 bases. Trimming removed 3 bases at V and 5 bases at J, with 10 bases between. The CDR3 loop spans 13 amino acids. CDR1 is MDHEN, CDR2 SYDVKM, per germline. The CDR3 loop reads CASSFGHSTEAFF. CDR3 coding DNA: TGTGCCAGCAGTTTTGGACACAGTACTGAAGCTTTCTTT.

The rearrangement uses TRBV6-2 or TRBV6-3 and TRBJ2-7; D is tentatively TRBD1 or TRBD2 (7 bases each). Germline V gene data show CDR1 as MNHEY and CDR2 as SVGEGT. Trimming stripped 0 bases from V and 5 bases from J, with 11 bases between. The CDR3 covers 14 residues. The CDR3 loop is CASSYSRGGHEQYF. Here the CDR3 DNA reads TGTGCCAGCAGTTACTCCAGGGGGGGTCACGAGCAGTACTTC.

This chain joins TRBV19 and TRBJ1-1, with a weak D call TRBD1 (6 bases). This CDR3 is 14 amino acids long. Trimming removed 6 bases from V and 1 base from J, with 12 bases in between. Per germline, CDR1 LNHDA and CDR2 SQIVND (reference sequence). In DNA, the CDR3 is TGTGCCAGTAGCAGGGGCCACGGGAACACTGAAGCTTTCTTT. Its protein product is CASSRGHGNTEAFF. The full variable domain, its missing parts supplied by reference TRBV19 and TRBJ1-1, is DGGITQSPKYLFRKEGQNVTLSCEQNLNHDAMYWYRQDPGQGLRLIYYSQIVNDFQKGDIAEGYSVSREKKESFPLTVTSAQKNPTAFYLCASSRGHGNTEAFFGQGTRLTVV.

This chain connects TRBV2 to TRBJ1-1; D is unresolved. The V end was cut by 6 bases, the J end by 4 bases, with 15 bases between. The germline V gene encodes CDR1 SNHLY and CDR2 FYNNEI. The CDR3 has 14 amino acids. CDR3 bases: TGTGCCAGCAGAGTTCTCCAGGTTCGCACTGAAGCTTTCTTT. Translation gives CASRVLQVRTEAFF.

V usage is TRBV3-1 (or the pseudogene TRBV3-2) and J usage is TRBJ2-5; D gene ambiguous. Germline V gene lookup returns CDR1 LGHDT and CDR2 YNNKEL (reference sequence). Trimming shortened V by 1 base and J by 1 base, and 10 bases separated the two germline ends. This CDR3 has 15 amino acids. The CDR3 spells CASSQGMATQETQYF. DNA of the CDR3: TGTGCCAGCAGCCAAGGGATGGCGACCCAAGAGACCCAGTACTTC.

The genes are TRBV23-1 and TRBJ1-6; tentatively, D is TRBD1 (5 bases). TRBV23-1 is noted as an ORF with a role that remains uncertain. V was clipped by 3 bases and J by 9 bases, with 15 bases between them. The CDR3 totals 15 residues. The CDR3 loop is CASSQEGKGRSPLHF. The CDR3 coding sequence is TGCGCCAGCAGTCAGGAAGGTAAGGGACGTTCACCCCTCCACTTT.

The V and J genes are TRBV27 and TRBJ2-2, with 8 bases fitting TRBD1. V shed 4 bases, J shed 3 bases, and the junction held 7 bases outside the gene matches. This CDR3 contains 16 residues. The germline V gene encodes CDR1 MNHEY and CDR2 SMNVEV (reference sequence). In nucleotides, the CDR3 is TGTGCCAGCAGTTATGGACAGGGATCACACACCGGGGAGCTGTTTTTT. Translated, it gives CASSYGQGSHTGELFF.

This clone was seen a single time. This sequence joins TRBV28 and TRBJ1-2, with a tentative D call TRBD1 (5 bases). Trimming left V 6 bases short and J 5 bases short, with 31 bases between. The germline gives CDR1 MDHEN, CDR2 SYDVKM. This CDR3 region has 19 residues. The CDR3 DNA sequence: TGTGCCAGCAGAAAACCGGGGGGGATTGGGACCACGGGACTTTATGGCTACACCTTC. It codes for CASRKPGGIGTTGLYGYTF.

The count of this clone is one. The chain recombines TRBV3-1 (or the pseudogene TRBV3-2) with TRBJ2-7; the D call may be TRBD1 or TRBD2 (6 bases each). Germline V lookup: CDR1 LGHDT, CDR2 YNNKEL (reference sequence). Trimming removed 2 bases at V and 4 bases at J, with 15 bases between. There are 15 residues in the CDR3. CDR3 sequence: CASSQTLGGAYEQYF. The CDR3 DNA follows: TGTGCCAGCAGCCAAACTCTGGGGGGCGCGTACGAGCAGTACTTC.

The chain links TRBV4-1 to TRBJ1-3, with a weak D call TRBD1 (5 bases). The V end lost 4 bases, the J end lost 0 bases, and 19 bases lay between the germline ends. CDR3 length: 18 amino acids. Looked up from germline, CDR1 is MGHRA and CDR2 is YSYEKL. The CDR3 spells CASSPRTPTASSGNTIYF. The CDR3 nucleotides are TGCGCCAGCAGCCCCCGGACACCAACCGCGAGCTCTGGAAACACCATATATTTT.

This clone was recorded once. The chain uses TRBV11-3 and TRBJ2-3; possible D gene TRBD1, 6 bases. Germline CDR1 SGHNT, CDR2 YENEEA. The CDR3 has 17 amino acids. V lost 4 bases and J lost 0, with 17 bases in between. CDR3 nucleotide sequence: TGTGCCAGCAGCTCGTACAGGGCGGGCACTAGCACAGATACGCAGTATTTT. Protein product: CASSSYRAGTSTDTQYF.

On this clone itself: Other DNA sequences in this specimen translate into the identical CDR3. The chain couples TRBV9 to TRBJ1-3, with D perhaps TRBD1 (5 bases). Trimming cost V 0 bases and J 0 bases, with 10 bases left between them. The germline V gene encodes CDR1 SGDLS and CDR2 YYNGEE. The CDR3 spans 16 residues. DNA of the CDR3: TGTGCCAGCAGCGTAGATCCAGGGAGCTCTGGAAACACCATATATTTT. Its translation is CASSVDPGSSGNTIYF.

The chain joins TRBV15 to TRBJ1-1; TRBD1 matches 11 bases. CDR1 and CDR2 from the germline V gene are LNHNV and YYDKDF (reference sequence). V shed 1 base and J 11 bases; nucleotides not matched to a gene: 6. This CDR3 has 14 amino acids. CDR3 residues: CATSRGTGGAGAFF. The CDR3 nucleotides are TGTGCCACCAGCAGAGGGACAGGGGGCGCCGGGGCTTTCTTT.

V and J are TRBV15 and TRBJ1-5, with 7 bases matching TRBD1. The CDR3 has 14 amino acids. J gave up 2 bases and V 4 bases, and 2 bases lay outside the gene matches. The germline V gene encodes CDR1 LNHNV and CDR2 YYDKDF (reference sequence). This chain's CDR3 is CATSTDRGNQPQHF. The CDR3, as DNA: TGTGCCACCAGCACCGACAGGGGCAATCAGCCCCAGCATTTT.

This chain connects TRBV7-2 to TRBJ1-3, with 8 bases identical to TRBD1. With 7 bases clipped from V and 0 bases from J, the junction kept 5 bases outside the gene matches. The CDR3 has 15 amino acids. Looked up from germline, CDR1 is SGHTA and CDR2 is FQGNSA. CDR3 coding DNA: TGTGCCAGCAAGAGACAGGGGAGCTCTGGAAACACCATATATTTT. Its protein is CASKRQGSSGNTIYF.